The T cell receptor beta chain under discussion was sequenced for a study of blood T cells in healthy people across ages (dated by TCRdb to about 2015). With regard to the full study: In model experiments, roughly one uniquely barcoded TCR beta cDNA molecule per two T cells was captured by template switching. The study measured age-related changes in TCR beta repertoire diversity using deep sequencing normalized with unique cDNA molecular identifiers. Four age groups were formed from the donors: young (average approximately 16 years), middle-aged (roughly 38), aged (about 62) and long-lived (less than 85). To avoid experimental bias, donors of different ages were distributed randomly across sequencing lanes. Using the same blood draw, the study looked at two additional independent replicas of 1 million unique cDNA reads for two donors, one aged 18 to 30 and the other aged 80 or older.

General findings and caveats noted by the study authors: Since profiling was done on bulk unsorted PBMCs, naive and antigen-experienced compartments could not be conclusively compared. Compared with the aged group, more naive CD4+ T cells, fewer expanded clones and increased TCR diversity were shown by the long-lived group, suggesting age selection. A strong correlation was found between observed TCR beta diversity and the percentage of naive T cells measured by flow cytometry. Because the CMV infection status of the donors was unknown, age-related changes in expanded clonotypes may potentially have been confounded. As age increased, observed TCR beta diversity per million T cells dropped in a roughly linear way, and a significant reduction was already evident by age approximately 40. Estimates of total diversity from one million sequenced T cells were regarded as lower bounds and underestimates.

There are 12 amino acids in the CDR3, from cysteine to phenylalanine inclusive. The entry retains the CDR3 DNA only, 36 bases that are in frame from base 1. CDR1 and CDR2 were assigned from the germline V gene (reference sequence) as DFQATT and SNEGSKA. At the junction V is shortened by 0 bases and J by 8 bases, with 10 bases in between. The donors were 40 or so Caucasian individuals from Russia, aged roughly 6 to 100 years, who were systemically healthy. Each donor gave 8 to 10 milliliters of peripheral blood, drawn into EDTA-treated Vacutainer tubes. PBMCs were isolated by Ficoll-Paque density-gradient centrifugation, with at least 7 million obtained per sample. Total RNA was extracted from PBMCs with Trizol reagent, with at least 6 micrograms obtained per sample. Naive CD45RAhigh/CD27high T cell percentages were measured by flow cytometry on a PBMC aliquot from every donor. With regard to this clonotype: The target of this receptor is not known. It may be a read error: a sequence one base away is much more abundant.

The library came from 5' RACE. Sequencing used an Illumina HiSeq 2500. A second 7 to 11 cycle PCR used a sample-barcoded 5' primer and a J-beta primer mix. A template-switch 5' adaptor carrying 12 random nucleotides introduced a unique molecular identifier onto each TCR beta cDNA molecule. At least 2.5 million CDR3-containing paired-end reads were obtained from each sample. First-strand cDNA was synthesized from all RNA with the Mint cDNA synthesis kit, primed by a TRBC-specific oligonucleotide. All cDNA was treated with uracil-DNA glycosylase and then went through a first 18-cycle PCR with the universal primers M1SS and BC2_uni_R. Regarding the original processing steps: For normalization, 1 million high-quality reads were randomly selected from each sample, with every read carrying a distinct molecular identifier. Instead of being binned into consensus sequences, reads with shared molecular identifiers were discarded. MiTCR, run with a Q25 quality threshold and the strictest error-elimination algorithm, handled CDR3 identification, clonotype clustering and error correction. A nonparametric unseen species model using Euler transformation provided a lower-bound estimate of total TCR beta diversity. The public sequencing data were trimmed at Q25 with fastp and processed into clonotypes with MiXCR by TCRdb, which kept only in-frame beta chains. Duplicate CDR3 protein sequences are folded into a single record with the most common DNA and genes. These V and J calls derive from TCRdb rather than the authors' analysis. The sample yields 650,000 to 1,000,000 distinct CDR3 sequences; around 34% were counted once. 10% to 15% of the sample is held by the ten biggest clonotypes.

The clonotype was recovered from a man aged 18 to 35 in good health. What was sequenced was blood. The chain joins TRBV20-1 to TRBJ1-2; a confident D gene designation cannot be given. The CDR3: CSARDPIIGYTF. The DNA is TGCAGTGCTAGAGATCCTATAATAGGCTACACCTTC.